This T cell receptor (beta chain) appears in the sequencing data of a study of cytomegalovirus exposure and HLA in healthy donors. Germline CDR1 SGHDT, CDR2 YYEEEE. V was clipped by 4 bases and J by 5 bases; unmatched bases: 4. This CDR3 spans 13 amino acids. The primer mix had 60 Vbeta and 13 Jbeta primers. The repertoire was sequenced with immunoSEQ multiplex PCR; TCRdb's copy has only in-frame clones and lacks some. The sample carries around 130,000 clones, more than 60% recorded once. V usage is TRBV5-6 and J usage is TRBJ1-2; 8 bases line up with TRBD1. This sequence was found in a woman in her forties in good health and CMV-seropositive. Sample: PBMCs. The CDR3 here is CASSHDRGYGYTF. As DNA, the CDR3 is TGTGCCAGCAGCCACGACAGGGGATATGGCTACACCTTC.